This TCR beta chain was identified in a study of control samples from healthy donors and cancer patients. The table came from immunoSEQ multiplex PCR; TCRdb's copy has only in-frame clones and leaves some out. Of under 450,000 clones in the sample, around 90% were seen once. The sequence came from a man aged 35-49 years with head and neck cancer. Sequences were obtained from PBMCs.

This chain's CDR3 is CASSERGGPYNEQFF. Here the CDR3 DNA reads TGCGCCAGCAGTGAACGCGGGGGGCCCTACAATGAGCAGTTCTTC. J is TRBJ2-1 and V is TRBV10-1, with 8 bases fitting TRBD2. J lost 2 bases, V lost 3 bases, and 3 bases had no gene match. This CDR3 contains 15 residues. CDR1 WNHNN and CDR2 SYGVQD come from the germline V gene (reference sequence).